The present T cell receptor (beta chain) was sequenced within a study of blood T cell repertoires in COVID-19. In the study overall: Acute-phase and convalescent COVID-19 samples originated in the United States, Italy and Spain. In each case, the material was cDNA or gDNA derived from T cells, B-cell-depleted T cells, or PBMCs.

In the study's own analysis: Nucleated cell counts were estimated from reference gene primer amplification. TCRdb's copy holds only in-frame clones and misses some; the assay was immunoSEQ multiplex PCR. That table gives V, J and clone size, and the DNA gave D and trimming. The sample holds roughly 190,000 clones, roughly 90% seen once. This clone appeared a single time. Cohorts were assigned according to the clinical history that participants reported. The sequenced sample consisted of PBMCs or T cells enriched from blood (not recorded which). This sequence was found in a woman aged 25 to 39 who had recovered from COVID-19.

CDR3 sequence: CASSLGVRVREQYF. The CDR3 DNA follows: TGTGCCAGCAGCTTAGGCGTCAGGGTCCGGGAGCAGTACTTC. J is TRBJ2-7 and V is TRBV13; weak D call: TRBD1 (5 bases). The CDR3 consists of 14 residues. The germline gives CDR1 PRHDT, CDR2 FYEKMQ (reference sequence). Trimming removed 0 bases from V and 7 bases from J, with 13 bases in between.